This T cell receptor (beta chain) was obtained from a study of OX40 agonist ivuxolimab in advanced cancers. Overall study context: Intravenous ivuxolimab at 0.01 to 10 mg/kg was given to patients every 2 weeks. Of the patients, three showed partial responses, one with hepatocellular carcinoma and two with cutaneous melanoma. Findings of the study overall: Low normalized T-cell clonal expansion was additionally recorded for some nonresponders.

A note on this clone: Its cognate antigen is unknown.

Using immunoSEQ multiplex PCR, the repertoire was profiled, and TCRdb retains in-frame clones only, with some absent. The sample carries about 89,000 clones, roughly 90% recorded once. The TCR was taken from an adult with an advanced solid tumor such as melanoma, head and neck, liver or kidney cancer. Sequencing used CD4+ or CD8+ T cells sorted from blood, obtained in a trial of the OX40 agonist ivuxolimab.

CDR3 sequence (DNA): TGCAGCGTTGTCGGACTCTCTGGAAACACCATATATTTT. Translation gives CSVVGLSGNTIYF. The chain has TRBV29-1 and TRBJ1-3; D not resolved. Germline CDR1 reads SQVTM; CDR2 reads ANQGSEA. V lost 4 bases and J lost 0, with 7 bases in between. There are 13 residues in the CDR3.